This entry lists 18 T cell receptor beta chains sequenced from one sample in a study of blood T cell repertoires in COVID-19. This table comes from immunoSEQ multiplex PCR, and its TCRdb copy is limited to in-frame clones, with some not included. The sample has roughly 150,000 clones; 79% are singletons. Input material: peripheral blood. These receptor sequences come from a man over 45 with active or convalescent COVID-19.

The V and J genes are TRBV27 and TRBJ1-5; D is ambiguous. Germline V CDR1 and CDR2: MNHEY, SMNVEV (reference sequence). The CDR3 is made up of 13 amino acids. The V end lost 5 bases, the J end lost 0 bases, and 5 bases lay between the germline ends. The CDR3 region is CASSGLSNQPQHF. The CDR3 DNA is TGTGCCAGCAGTGGACTTAGCAATCAGCCCCAGCATTTT.

In this sample, this clone turned up once. The chain is built from TRBV6-6 and TRBJ2-1; D perhaps matches TRBD1 (5 bases). The germline V gene has CDR1 MNHNY and CDR2 SVGAGI (reference sequence). The length of the CDR3 is 15 residues. V was cut by 2 bases and J by 9 bases, with 17 bases left in between. The CDR3 protein is CASSYSSEGVGEQFF. In DNA, the CDR3 is TGTGCCAGCAGTTACAGTAGTGAAGGGGTTGGTGAGCAGTTCTTC.

The V gene is TRBV30, the J gene TRBJ2-7, with TRBD1 matching over 8 bases. CDR3 size: 14 residues. After removal of 3 bases from V and 3 bases from J, the junction contained 7 bases not matched to a gene. The germline CDR1 and CDR2 sequences are GTSNPN and SVGIG (reference sequence). This CDR3 reads CAWRPWTGYYEQYF. The CDR3 nucleotides are TGTGCCTGGAGGCCATGGACAGGGTACTACGAGCAGTACTTC.

This chain joins TRBV18 and TRBJ2-3; 11 bases fit TRBD2. The germline gives CDR1 KGHSH, CDR2 LQKENI. The CDR3 loop spans 18 amino acids. The V gene end was trimmed by 6 bases and the J gene end by 2 bases; junction bases not matched to a gene: 13. The CDR3 is CASSPSTSGSYLTDTQYF. Written as DNA, the CDR3 is TGTGCCAGCTCTCCCAGCACTAGCGGGAGTTACCTCACAGATACGCAGTATTTT. Using reference TRBV18 and TRBJ2-3 for the parts outside the CDR3, the full variable domain is NAGVMQNPRHLVRRRGQEARLRCSPMKGHSHVYWYRQLPEEGLKFMVYLQKENIIDESGMPKERFSAEFPKEGPSILRIQQVVRGDSAAYFCASSPSTSGSYLTDTQYFGPGTRLTVL.

The chain joins TRBV27 to TRBJ1-4; possible D gene TRBD1, 5 bases. From germline, CDR1 is MNHEY and CDR2 SMNVEV (reference sequence). Trimming stripped 3 bases from V and 7 bases from J, with 18 bases between. The CDR3 spans 16 residues. The CDR3 protein is CASSFIDTFGGEKLFF. The CDR3 DNA follows: TGTGCCAGCAGTTTTATAGACACCTTCGGGGGTGAAAAACTGTTTTTT.

This CDR3 is CASSGRLAVYNEQFF. The CDR3 nucleotides read TGTGCCAGCAGTGGCCGGCTAGCGGTTTACAATGAGCAGTTCTTC. V is TRBV2 and J is TRBJ2-1; TRBD2 aligns across 7 bases. CDR3 length: 15 amino acids. CDR1 SNHLY and CDR2 FYNNEI come from the germline V gene. The junction had 7 bases not matched to a gene; V was cut back by 4 bases and J by 4 bases.

DNA of the CDR3: TGTGCCAGCAGCGTAGTTGAGGGGGTTAAAAACATTCAGTACTTC. This gives the protein CASSVVEGVKNIQYF. This chain uses TRBV9 with TRBJ2-4, with D possibly TRBD1 on 6 matching bases. This CDR3 is built from 15 residues. Looked up from germline, CDR1 is SGDLS and CDR2 is YYNGEE. V was trimmed by 0 bases and J by 4 bases, leaving 11 bases between them.

The rearrangement uses TRBV9 and TRBJ2-5; a weak D match, TRBD1 (6 bases). The CDR3 is 15 amino acids. Trimming took 0 bases from V and 3 from J, leaving 12 bases between them. CDR1 is SGDLS and CDR2 is YYNGEE in the germline V gene. The CDR3 region has the DNA TGTGCCAGCAGCGTAGATGGACAGACTGAAGAGACCCAGTACTTC. Protein sequence: CASSVDGQTEETQYF.

This chain joins TRBV10-3 and TRBJ2-5; 11 bases are shared with TRBD2. Per the germline V gene, CDR1 is ENHRY and CDR2 is SYGVKD. There are 15 residues in the CDR3. V was pared by 2 bases and J by 5 bases, with 4 bases of the junction left unmatched. The CDR3 nucleotides are TGTGCCATCAGTGAGACTAGCGGGAGCTGGGAGACCCAGTACTTC. This sequence encodes CAISETSGSWETQYF.

This clone appeared a few times. The rearrangement joins TRBV7-9 to TRBJ1-1; D remains ambiguous. Trimming stripped 1 base from V and 3 bases from J, with 9 bases between. The CDR3 is made up of 14 amino acids. Per germline, CDR1 SEHNR and CDR2 FQNEAQ (reference sequence). The CDR3 reads CASSLGATYTEAFF. The CDR3 DNA reads TGTGCCAGCAGCTTAGGAGCAACCTACACTGAAGCTTTCTTT.

Here the CDR3 reads CASKRQGEKLFF. CDR3 sequence (DNA): TGTGCCAGCAAAAGACAGGGTGAAAAACTGTTTTTT. V gene TRBV2 combines with J gene TRBJ1-4; 7 bases agree with TRBD1. This CDR3 contains 12 residues. Germline trimming cut 7 bases from V and 7 bases from J; bases unmatched to any gene: 3. The germline V gene has CDR1 SNHLY and CDR2 FYNNEI. Using reference TRBV2 and TRBJ1-4 for the parts outside the CDR3, the full variable domain is EPEVTQTPSHQVTQMGQEVILRCVPISNHLYFYWYRQILGQKVEFLVSFYNNEISEKSEIFDDQFSVERPDGSNFTLKIRSTKLEDSAMYFCASKRQGEKLFFGSGTQLSVL.

J is TRBJ2-1 and V is TRBV7-3, with 10 bases identical to TRBD2. Germline V gene lookup returns CDR1 SGHTA and CDR2 FQGTGA. The CDR3 runs to 15 residues. J was trimmed by 9 bases and V by 3 bases; bases with no gene match: 8. In DNA form, the CDR3 reads TGTGCCAGCAGCTTGACCCCGGGACTAGCGAGTGAGCAGTTCTTC. Amino acid sequence: CASSLTPGLASEQFF.

The rearrangement links TRBV10-3 to TRBJ2-1; D is uncertain. Germline CDR1 reads ENHRY; CDR2 reads SYGVKD. The CDR3 consists of 14 residues. V dropped 4 bases and J dropped 4 bases, with 11 bases sitting between them. Here the CDR3 reads CAISGALQYNEQFF. In DNA, the CDR3 is TGTGCCATCAGTGGAGCCCTTCAATACAATGAGCAGTTCTTC.

The chain carries TRBV7-3 and TRBJ2-3, with 8 bases matching TRBD2. CDR1 is SGHTA, CDR2 FQGTGA, per germline. This CDR3 is built from 11 residues. V shed 9 bases and J 8 bases; nucleotides not matched to a gene: 4. In DNA, the CDR3 is TGTGCCAGTGGCAGCGGGAGTACGCAGTATTTT. Residues: CASGSGSTQYF. The entire variable domain, with the rest obtained from reference TRBV7-3 and TRBJ2-3, is as follows: GAGVSQTPSNKVTEKGKYVELRCDPISGHTALYWYRQSLGQGPEFLIYFQGTGAADDSGLPNDRFFAVRPEGSVSTLKIQRTERGDSAVYLCASGSGSTQYFGPGTRLTVL.

The chain has TRBV10-2 and TRBJ2-2, with D perhaps TRBD2 (5 bases). The CDR3 runs 14 residues. Germline V gene data show CDR1 as WSHSY and CDR2 as SAAADI. Between the trimmed V and J ends, which lost 5 bases and 5 bases, there was a span of 12 bases. CDR3 sequence reads: CASSRDLRTGELFF. The DNA of the CDR3 is TGCGCCAGCAGTCGGGATCTGAGAACCGGGGAGCTGTTTTTT.

There are a few counts of this clone. This chain links TRBV5-1 with TRBJ1-2, with 8 nucleotides matching TRBD1. This CDR3 is 15 amino acids long. Germline CDR1 is SGHRS and CDR2 is YFSETQ. V gave up 4 bases and J gave up 2 bases; unmatched junction bases: 7. The CDR3, as DNA: TGCGCCAGCAGCATGTCAGGGGGCGGAAACTATGGCTACACCTTC. This encodes CASSMSGGGNYGYTF.

This chain uses TRBV30 with TRBJ1-4, with D possibly TRBD1 on 5 matching bases. The germline gives CDR1 GTSNPN, CDR2 SVGIG (reference sequence). CDR3 length: 13 amino acids. Trimming shortened V by 4 bases and J by 3 bases, and 9 bases separated the two germline ends. As DNA, the CDR3 is TGTGCCTGGACTTCAGGGTCTAATGAAAAACTGTTTTTT. Its translation: CAWTSGSNEKLFF. Using reference TRBV30 and TRBJ1-4 for the parts outside the CDR3, the full variable domain is SQTIHQWPATLVQPVGSPLSLECTVEGTSNPNLYWYRQAAGRGLQLLFYSVGIGQISSEVPQNLSASRPQDRQFILSSKKLLLSDSGFYLCAWTSGSNEKLFFGSGTQLSVL.

The chain employs TRBV28 and TRBJ2-1, with 7 positions matching TRBD1. CDR3 length: 16 residues. Germline CDR1 is MDHEN and CDR2 is SYDVKM. V lost 8 bases to trimming and J lost 1 base; unmatched junction nucleotides: 11. CDR3 sequence (DNA): TGTGCCAGCGGCACAGGGGCCTATGTGTCCTACAATGAGCAGTTCTTC. Encoded protein: CASGTGAYVSYNEQFF.